This T cell receptor (beta chain) was sequenced for a study of early T cells in non-severe SARS-CoV-2 infection. Study as a whole: Alpha and beta chains were unpaired, from unsorted whole-blood bulk RNA.

This clonotype was recorded many times. The antigen is undetermined. Molecules of cDNA were individually given unique molecular identifiers that were attached to them. TCRdb re-called the 5' RACE reads with MiXCR, one entry per CDR3 protein. The table has roughly 24,000 distinct CDR3 sequences, roughly 3.5% seen once; the top ten hold 4.5% to 7%. Per the germline V gene, CDR1 is GTSNPN and CDR2 is SVGIG (reference sequence). The CDR3 spans 15 residues. V shed 1 base, J shed 4 bases, and the junction held 7 bases outside the gene matches. The study, taken as a whole, reports: Anti-spike CD8 responses were favored by VDJdb matching, which missed private and CD4 specificities.

What was sequenced was whole blood. This sequence originates from an adult who was a healthcare worker with PCR-confirmed SARS-CoV-2 infection or an uninfected control (not recorded which). The V gene is TRBV30, the J gene TRBJ2-5; 9 nucleotides align to TRBD2. The DNA of the CDR3 is TGTGCCTGGAGTGGGGTAGCGGGAGTTTCAGAGACCCAGTACTTC. Protein sequence: CAWSGVAGVSETQYF.